The 8 T cell receptor beta chains given below trace back to one sample, sequenced in a study of cytomegalovirus exposure and HLA in healthy donors. PCR employed 60 Vbeta and 13 Jbeta primers. Some clones are missing from TCRdb's copy, which holds only in-frame ones; the method was immunoSEQ multiplex PCR. The sample has about 100,000 clones, around 74% seen once. The sequenced sample was PBMCs. The receptor set was obtained from a woman in her 40s in good health and CMV-seronegative.

This chain uses TRBV27 with TRBJ2-7, with 12 bases lining up with TRBD2. The CDR3 is 15 residues long. J lost 4 bases, V lost 5 bases, and 6 bases had no gene match. Germline values: CDR1 MNHEY, CDR2 SMNVEV (reference sequence). This CDR3 reads CASSPTTSGSYEQYF. The CDR3 nucleotides read TGTGCCAGCAGTCCCACGACTAGCGGGAGTTACGAGCAGTACTTC.

This chain links TRBV7-2 with TRBJ2-1; TRBD1 agrees at 9 bases. V gave up 11 bases and J gave up 6 bases; unmatched junction bases: 8. The CDR3 sequence is 13 residues long. The germline CDR1 and CDR2 sequences are SGHTA and FQGNSA. This chain's CDR3 is CAGTGRGVNEQFF. Here the CDR3 DNA reads TGTGCCGGGACAGGGAGGGGTGTCAATGAGCAGTTCTTC.

The chain recombines TRBV4-2 with TRBJ1-3, with 7 bases that match TRBD1. This CDR3 contains 18 residues. Per germline, CDR1 LGHNA and CDR2 YNFKEQ. J lost 8 bases, V lost 1 base, and 17 bases had no gene match. The CDR3 loop is CASSQGGGTAPVLDTIYF. The CDR3 DNA reads as TGTGCCAGCAGCCAAGGAGGAGGGACAGCGCCTGTCTTGGACACCATATATTTT.

With respect to this clone: Different DNA sequences within this sample yield the same CDR3. The chain has TRBV10-1 and TRBJ2-7; weak D call: TRBD1 (6 bases). Germline V gene sequence: CDR1 WNHNN, CDR2 SYGVQD (reference sequence). With 6 bases removed from V and 2 bases from J, the gap between germline ends came to 14 bases. The CDR3 runs 14 residues. The CDR3 sequence: CASRIQGVAYEQYF. CDR3 bases: TGCGCCAGCAGGATACAGGGAGTGGCCTACGAGCAGTACTTC.

The chain recombines TRBV18 with TRBJ2-7; 7 bases line up with TRBD1. Germline V CDR1 and CDR2: KGHSH, LQKENI. This CDR3 has 14 residues. The J segment lost 2 bases and the V segment lost 2 bases, leaving 3 bases of the junction unmatched. CDR3 sequence: CASSPGTDTYEQYF. CDR3 nucleotides: TGTGCCAGCTCACCAGGGACAGATACCTACGAGCAGTACTTC.

The chain joins TRBV7-9 to TRBJ2-2; D may be TRBD1 (7 bases). The V gene's germline CDR1 is SEHNR and CDR2 FQNEAQ (reference sequence). The V and J ends lost 1 base and 9 bases respectively, with 15 bases between them. The CDR3 sequence is 15 residues long. The CDR3 loop reads CASSLDATGRRELFF. The DNA for the CDR3 is TGTGCCAGCAGCTTAGATGCGACAGGGAGGAGGGAGCTGTTTTTT.

This clone was observed once. The CDR3 coding sequence is TGTGCCAGCAGCCCCCGGGGTGGCGGGGCCTACAATGAGCAGTTCTTC. Amino acids: CASSPRGGGAYNEQFF. The chain combines TRBV7-3 with TRBJ2-1; possible D gene TRBD2, 6 bases. Germline V gene data show CDR1 as SGHTA and CDR2 as FQGTGA. The CDR3 runs 16 residues. V gave up 5 bases and J gave up 2 bases, with 16 bases separating them.

In DNA form, the CDR3 reads TGTGCCAGCAGGGCGACAGGTACCAATCAGCCCCAGCATTTT. Protein: CASRATGTNQPQHF. The chain recombines TRBV25-1 with TRBJ1-5, with D tentatively TRBD1 (6 bases). In germline, CDR1 is MGHDK, CDR2 SYGVNS. Deletions cut 6 bases from V and 3 bases from J, with 12 bases between. There are 14 residues in the CDR3.